This T cell receptor (beta chain) is from a study of blood T cell repertoires in COVID-19. Study-wide background: The origin of the acute and convalescent COVID-19 samples was the United States, Italy and Spain. Nucleic acid was either cDNA or gDNA, and it came from T cells, B-cell-depleted T cells, or PBMCs.

Per the authors' pipeline: For nucleated cells, counts were estimated from reference gene primer amplification. Profiling relied on immunoSEQ multiplex PCR, and the TCRdb table lists in-frame clones only, not all of them. D and trimming were read from the DNA, whereas the V and J calls and clone size are those reported in that table. The sample has about 87,000 clones, 60% to 80% seen once. This clone appeared a single time. CDR1 and CDR2 (germline): MNHEY, SVGEGT. V was trimmed by 4 bases and J by 2 bases, leaving 11 bases between them. The CDR3 sequence is 15 residues long. This TCR was sampled from a woman in her forties or fifties with acute or convalescent COVID-19. The chain combines TRBV6-2 or TRBV6-3 with TRBJ2-2, with a tentative D call TRBD1 (5 bases). Specimen: peripheral blood. In nucleotides, the CDR3 is TGTGCCAGCAGTTGGGGCACCGAAAACACCGGGGAGCTGTTTTTT. Translation: CASSWGTENTGELFF.